This passage covers 30 T cell receptor beta chains from one sample sequenced in a study of human T cells and chemical hapten exposure. Time point meaning: patch test 1, 2 weeks after DPC sensitization. Treatment reported: therapeutic diphenylcyclopropenone sensitization with weekly scalp DPC. TCRdb fed the RACE reads into MiXCR, producing one record per CDR3 protein. The sample has over 85,000 distinct CDR3 sequences; under 15% are singletons. Specimen: whole blood, collected in connection with sensitization to the hapten diphenylcyclopropenone (DPC). Receptor source: a woman in her thirties or forties with alopecia areata. Some clones in this sample may be carry-over from other donors' samples.

This clonotype was seen many times. The chain joins TRBV29-1 to TRBJ1-5; D unresolved. The germline CDR1 and CDR2 sequences are SQVTM and ANQGSEA. Trimming removed 6 bases at V and 7 bases at J, with 16 bases between. The CDR3 is 13 amino acids. For the CDR3, the DNA is TGCAGCGTCGCCGCCGGGGAGTGGCAGCCCCAGCATTTT. This codes for CSVAAGEWQPQHF.

J is TRBJ2-1 and V is TRBV28; D call uncertain. This CDR3 has 11 residues. V was clipped by 5 bases and J by 10 bases, with 9 bases between them. Germline-derived CDR1 and CDR2 are MDHEN and SYDVKM. The CDR3 here is CASSTPQEQFF. The CDR3 DNA follows: TGTGCCAGCAGTACCCCGCAGGAGCAGTTCTTC.

Only a few counts were recorded for this clonotype. The chain uses TRBV7-6 and TRBJ2-1, with TRBD2 identical over 8 bases. V shed 0 bases and J 6 bases; nucleotides not matched to a gene: 10. Germline CDR1 SGHVS, CDR2 FNYEAQ. This CDR3 has 17 amino acids. CDR3 DNA: TGTGCCAGCAGCTTAGCTGCCCTTAGCGGGACCTTCAATGAGCAGTTCTTC. As protein: CASSLAALSGTFNEQFF.

This clonotype was counted ten times or more. The rearrangement uses TRBV11-2 and TRBJ2-1; no reliable D call. The CDR3 length is 11 residues. Trimming took off 2 bases at V and 8 bases at J, with 4 bases between the two ends. The germline V gene has CDR1 SGHAT and CDR2 FQNNGV. The CDR3 loop reads CASSLTHEQFF. CDR3 DNA: TGTGCCAGCAGCTTAACCCATGAGCAGTTCTTC.

This clonotype came up many times. The chain uses TRBV29-1 and TRBJ1-1; unclear D gene. Germline CDR1 and CDR2: SQVTM and ANQGSEA. V was pared by 3 bases and J by 2 bases, with 4 bases between. The CDR3 has 11 residues. CDR3 residues: CSVDANTEAFF. The CDR3 nucleotides are TGCAGCGTTGATGCTAACACTGAAGCTTTCTTT.

This clonotype was counted many times. The chain joins TRBV6-2 or TRBV6-3 to TRBJ2-2; no clear D. Germline CDR1 MNHEY, CDR2 SVGEGT. The CDR3 loop spans 12 amino acids. V was clipped by 8 bases and J by 5 bases, with 9 bases between them. The CDR3 nucleotides are TGTGCCAGCCTGGGAATTACCGGGGAGCTGTTTTTT. This sequence encodes CASLGITGELFF.

This clonotype has more than one count but fewer than ten. V gene TRBV11-2 combines with J gene TRBJ1-4; TRBD1 matches at 7 bases. The CDR3 runs 12 residues. V dropped 4 bases and J dropped 13; count of bases not matched to a gene: 6. CDR1 and CDR2 (germline): SGHAT, FQNNGV. CDR3 sequence (DNA): TGTGCCAGCAGCTCTACACAGGGGCGACTGTTTTTT. Protein: CASSSTQGRLFF.

This clonotype showed up just a few times. The chain recombines TRBV28 with TRBJ2-5; D gene uncertain. Deletions cut 4 bases from V and 7 bases from J, with 22 bases between. CDR3 length: 16 amino acids. The germline V gene encodes CDR1 MDHEN and CDR2 SYDVKM. CDR3 residues: CASSSIRDADLGTQYF. The DNA of the CDR3 is TGTGCCAGCAGTTCGATTCGAGACGCCGACCTGGGGACCCAGTACTTC.

This clonotype was detected only a few times. The chain joins TRBV28 to TRBJ1-2, with D possibly being TRBD1 (6 bases). V lost 6 bases and J 0 bases, leaving 8 bases between the germline ends. In germline, CDR1 is MDHEN, CDR2 SYDVKM. This CDR3 is built from 13 residues. The DNA of the CDR3 is TGTGCCAGCAGACAGGGATCTAACTATGGCTACACCTTC. It translates to CASRQGSNYGYTF.

This clonotype was seen a few times. The chain combines TRBV18 with TRBJ1-5; D is ambiguous. V was cut by 6 bases and J by 4 bases, with 13 bases left in between. Per germline, CDR1 KGHSH and CDR2 LQKENI. The CDR3 is made up of 14 amino acids. CDR3 in DNA: TGTGCCAGCTCTGCGGGCGGAATGAATCAGCCCCAGCATTTT. Its translation: CASSAGGMNQPQHF.

This clonotype was seen a handful of times. V and J are TRBV9 and TRBJ1-1; no clear D gene. Deletions cut 3 bases from V and 0 bases from J, with 6 bases between. Germline V CDR1 and CDR2: SGDLS, YYNGEE. The CDR3 consists of 13 residues. The CDR3 sequence: CASSGHMNTEAFF. CDR3 in DNA: TGTGCCAGCAGCGGGCACATGAACACTGAAGCTTTCTTT.

This clonotype was picked up a small number of times. This sequence joins TRBV5-1 and TRBJ2-1; TRBD2 matches 10 bases. CDR3 size: 16 residues. In germline, CDR1 is SGHRS, CDR2 YFSETQ. J lost 7 bases, V lost 3 bases, and 10 bases had no gene match. The CDR3: CASSSRASGSLNEQFF. CDR3 DNA: TGCGCCAGCAGCTCCCGAGCTAGCGGGAGTTTAAATGAGCAGTTCTTC.

This clonotype was picked up many times. The rearrangement links TRBV7-9 to TRBJ2-2, with unresolved D. The ends were cut back, 3 bases at V and 12 bases at J, with 11 bases in the middle. This CDR3 contains 12 residues. The V gene's germline CDR1 is SEHNR and CDR2 FQNEAQ (reference sequence). The DNA for the CDR3 is TGTGCCAGCAGCTTCCCACCCGAGAAGCTGTTTTTT. Translated, it gives CASSFPPEKLFF. Based on the CDR3 plus reference TRBV7-9 and TRBJ2-2, the full variable domain is DTGVSQNPRHKITKRGQNVTFRCDPISEHNRLYWYRQTLGQGPEFLTYFQNEAQLEKSRLLSDRFSAERPKGSFSTLEIQRTEQGDSAMYLCASSFPPEKLFFGEGSRLTVL.

The V call is TRBV9, the J call TRBJ1-5; D is unresolved. Trimming pared 3 bases from V and 1 base from J, leaving 8 bases between. The germline V gene has CDR1 SGDLS and CDR2 YYNGEE. The CDR3 runs 14 residues. CDR3 sequence: CASSADWSNQPQHF. The CDR3 DNA reads as TGTGCCAGCAGCGCCGACTGGAGCAATCAGCCCCAGCATTTT. The complete variable domain, with remaining parts taken from reference TRBV9 and TRBJ1-5, reads DSGVTQTPKHLITATGQRVTLRCSPRSGDLSVYWYQQSLDQGLQFLIQYYNGEERAKGNILERFSAQQFPDLHSELNLSSLELGDSALYFCASSADWSNQPQHFGDGTRLSIL.

This chain joins TRBV14 and TRBJ2-1; D not resolved. The CDR3 extends over 12 amino acids. V was cut by 2 bases and J by 7 bases, with 6 bases left in between. CDR1 and CDR2 from the germline V gene are SGHDN and FVKESK. In DNA, the CDR3 is TGTGCCAGCAGCCAACTTATAAATGAGCAGTTCTTC. It is translated as CASSQLINEQFF.

This clonotype has a count of ten or more. V is TRBV21-1 and J is TRBJ2-7; TRBD2 is the table's D call, not checked against the DNA. TRBV21-1 is a listed pseudogene. The CDR3 runs to 13 residues. The CDR3 protein is CASSKEGRDEQYF. The CDR3 DNA follows: TGTGCCAGCAGCAAAGAAGGGAGGGACGAGCAGTACTTC.

This clonotype was detected many times. The rearrangement uses TRBV19 and TRBJ1-1; TRBD1 matches at 8 bases. The CDR3 has 15 residues. Germline lookup yields CDR1 LNHDA and CDR2 SQIVND (reference sequence). Unmatched junction bases numbered 12, after V lost 6 bases and J lost 6 bases. In nucleotides, the CDR3 is TGTGCCAGTAGAAGCAACTACAGGGGGACGGCTGAAGCTTTCTTT. Translation: CASRSNYRGTAEAFF.

This clonotype was picked up a small number of times. The rearrangement joins TRBV9 to TRBJ2-1, with a possible D match to TRBD1 (5 bases). CDR3 size: 14 residues. Germline CDR1 and CDR2: SGDLS and YYNGEE. V was trimmed by 0 bases and J by 11 bases, leaving 15 bases between them. The CDR3 sequence: CASSVASRGDKQFF. The DNA of the CDR3 is TGTGCCAGCAGCGTAGCTTCAAGGGGCGATAAGCAGTTCTTC.

A remark on this clonotype: This may arise from a read error, as a much more abundant clone is one base away. The chain joins TRBV5-4 to TRBJ2-2; 7 bases map to TRBD2. This CDR3 has 15 residues. V lost 3 bases and J lost 7; bases outside the gene matches: 9. In germline, CDR1 is SGHNT, CDR2 YYREEE (reference sequence). Written as DNA, the CDR3 is TGTGCCAGCAGCTGGGAAAGCGGGGTAAGCGGGGAGCTGTTTTTT. Residues: CASSWESGVSGELFF. The variable domain in full, with the rest retrieved from reference TRBV5-4 and TRBJ2-2, is ETGVTQSPTHLIKTRGQQVTLRCSSQSGHNTVSWYQQALGQGPQFIFQYYREEENGRGNFPPRFSGLQFPNYSSELNVNALELDDSALYLCASSWESGVSGELFFGEGSRLTVL.

This clonotype was seen only a few times. This rearrangement joins TRBV5-4 to TRBJ2-3; D possibly corresponds to TRBD1 (5 bases). The V end lost 4 bases, the J end lost 4 bases, and 13 bases lay between the germline ends. The CDR3 contains 14 residues. CDR1 SGHNT and CDR2 YYREEE come from the germline V gene (reference sequence). The CDR3 here is CASSLEGVADTQYF. In DNA, the CDR3 is TGTGCCAGCAGCCTGGAAGGGGTTGCAGATACGCAGTATTTT.

This clonotype was seen a few times. This chain joins TRBV29-1 and TRBJ2-3; D not resolved. The germline V gene has CDR1 SQVTM and CDR2 ANQGSEA. The CDR3 runs to 11 residues. V dropped 0 bases and J dropped 4 bases, with 2 bases sitting between them. The CDR3 DNA reads as TGCAGCGTTGAAGAACCAGATACGCAGTATTTT. Protein: CSVEEPDTQYF.

This clonotype showed up just a few times. The rearrangement joins TRBV6-5 to TRBJ2-1, with 10 bases that match TRBD2. From germline, CDR1 is MNHEY and CDR2 SVGAGI. This CDR3 is built from 14 residues. V was clipped by 11 bases and J by 10 bases; unmatched bases: 14. The CDR3 loop reads CAVQGLAVWGEQFF. The CDR3 bases are TGTGCCGTACAAGGACTAGCGGTCTGGGGCGAGCAGTTCTTC.

This clonotype was observed at least ten times. The chain is built from TRBV6-2 or TRBV6-3 and TRBJ2-5; 8 bases agree with TRBD1. Germline CDR1 MNHEY, CDR2 SVGEGT. The CDR3 spans 15 residues. The trim removed 4 bases at V and 4 bases at J, leaving 8 bases unmatched. For the CDR3, the DNA is TGTGCCAGCAGTTTACACCGCGACAGGGGAGAGACCCAGTACTTC. This gives the protein CASSLHRDRGETQYF.

This clonotype was seen a few times. V is TRBV20-1 and J is TRBJ2-7, with TRBD2 identical over 10 bases. The CDR3 contains 15 residues. Trimming cost V 3 bases and J 2 bases; bases outside gene matches: 7. Germline lookup yields CDR1 DFQATT and CDR2 SNEGSKA (reference sequence). The CDR3 here is CSASSGTSATYEQYF. The CDR3 region has the DNA TGCAGTGCTAGCTCCGGGACTAGCGCAACCTACGAGCAGTACTTC.

This clonotype was recorded at least ten times. The genes are TRBV7-6 and TRBJ1-6, with 9 bases lining up with TRBD1. CDR1 and CDR2 (germline): SGHVS, FNYEAQ. V shed 6 bases, J shed 7 bases, and the junction held 7 bases outside the gene matches. The CDR3 runs to 15 residues. The CDR3 region is CASSRGQGSNSPLHF. DNA for the CDR3: TGTGCCAGCAGTCGGGGACAGGGATCGAATTCACCCCTCCACTTT. Using reference TRBV7-6 and TRBJ1-6 for the parts outside the CDR3, the full variable domain is GAGVSQSPRYKVTKRGQDVALRCDPISGHVSLYWYRQALGQGPEFLTYFNYEAQQDKSGLPNDRFSAERPEGSISTLTIQRTEQRDSAMYRCASSRGQGSNSPLHFGNGTRLTVT.

This clonotype has a handful of counts. V is TRBV7-9 and J is TRBJ2-7; D remains unclear. The V gene's germline CDR1 is SEHNR and CDR2 FQNEAQ (reference sequence). The CDR3 is 15 amino acids. Between the trimmed V and J ends, which lost 3 bases and 7 bases, there was a span of 19 bases. The CDR3 loop is CASSFSTEQVWEQYF. The CDR3 coding sequence is TGTGCCAGCAGCTTTTCGACGGAGCAGGTATGGGAGCAGTACTTC.

The chain couples TRBV5-6 to TRBJ2-7; TRBD1 matches 11 bases. The CDR3 contains 14 residues. Per germline, CDR1 SGHDT and CDR2 YYEEEE. V lost 2 bases, J lost 5 bases, and 3 bases stayed unmatched. The DNA of the CDR3 is TGTGCCAGCAGCTTCGGACAGGGGGCCGACGAGCAGTACTTC. Protein: CASSFGQGADEQYF.

A few counts support this clonotype. This sequence joins TRBV27 and TRBJ1-4; no firm D call. Trimming stripped 6 bases from V and 5 bases from J, with 10 bases between. This CDR3 spans 13 amino acids. Per germline, CDR1 MNHEY and CDR2 SMNVEV (reference sequence). CDR3 sequence reads: CASRRQKNEKLFF. CDR3 in DNA: TGTGCCAGCAGGCGGCAGAAAAATGAAAAACTGTTTTTT.

This clonotype occurred many times. The chain joins TRBV14 to TRBJ1-1, with a tentative D call TRBD1 (5 bases). Trimming took 4 bases from V and 5 from J, leaving 11 bases between them. Germline CDR1 reads SGHDN; CDR2 reads FVKESK. The CDR3 is 13 residues long. CDR3 region: CASSRGRTTEAFF. In DNA form, the CDR3 reads TGTGCCAGCAGCCGCGGGAGGACAACTGAAGCTTTCTTT.

This clonotype has a count of ten or more. This chain joins TRBV28 and TRBJ2-7; weak D call: TRBD2 (6 bases). The CDR3 is 13 amino acids. The V gene lost 6 bases and the J gene lost 6 bases, with 15 bases spanning the gap. CDR1 and CDR2 from the germline V gene are MDHEN and SYDVKM. The CDR3 loop is CASRVPGVAEQYF. CDR3 bases: TGTGCCAGCAGGGTGCCGGGGGTAGCCGAGCAGTACTTC. The whole variable domain, remainder taken from reference TRBV28 and TRBJ2-7, is DVKVTQSSRYLVKRTGEKVFLECVQDMDHENMFWYRQDPGLGLRLIYFSYDVKMKEKGDIPEGYSVSREKKERFSLILESASTNQTSMYLCASRVPGVAEQYFGPGTRLTVT.